The 25 T cell receptor beta chains reported below all come from one sample, sequenced in a study of control samples from healthy donors and cancer patients. Measured with immunoSEQ multiplex PCR; TCRdb has only the in-frame clones, and not every one. Of 45,000 to 60,000 clones listed, around 94% were seen once; the top ten hold about 4%. The sequencing sample was made of blood. The receptors shown here come from a man aged 30 to 45 in good health.

This chain joins TRBV6-2 or TRBV6-3 and TRBJ2-2; TRBD2 aligns across 8 bases. The CDR3 is 19 residues long. Germline trimming cut 0 bases from V and 4 bases from J; bases unmatched to any gene: 13. Germline-derived CDR1 and CDR2 are MNHEY and SVGEGT. The CDR3 DNA reads as TGTGCCAGCAGTTACTCTTTGGGTGGAGCGGGAGCACTCACCGGGGAGCTGTTTTTT. Translating gives CASSYSLGGAGALTGELFF.

This chain connects TRBV2 to TRBJ1-1; D gene uncertain. The CDR3 contains 13 residues. Germline CDR1 reads SNHLY; CDR2 reads FYNNEI. V was trimmed by 8 bases and J by 0 bases, leaving 10 bases between them. The DNA for the CDR3 is TGTGCCAGCCGCTCCAGACTGAACACTGAAGCTTTCTTT. This gives the protein CASRSRLNTEAFF.

This clone came up once. The chain uses TRBV19 and TRBJ2-7; 10 nucleotides match TRBD2. V was clipped by 4 bases and J by 1 base; unmatched bases: 7. Germline V gene sequence: CDR1 LNHDA, CDR2 SQIVND (reference sequence). The CDR3 consists of 16 residues. The CDR3 region has the DNA TGTGCCAGTAGTACTAGGACTAGCGGCTCTTCCTACGAGCAGTACTTC. Residues: CASSTRTSGSSYEQYF. The complete variable domain, with remaining parts taken from reference TRBV19 and TRBJ2-7, reads DGGITQSPKYLFRKEGQNVTLSCEQNLNHDAMYWYRQDPGQGLRLIYYSQIVNDFQKGDIAEGYSVSREKKESFPLTVTSAQKNPTAFYLCASSTRTSGSSYEQYFGPGTRLTVT.

This clone was picked up one time. This chain connects TRBV13 to TRBJ2-3; 8 nucleotides line up with TRBD1. The J segment lost 5 bases and the V segment lost 0 bases, leaving 7 bases of the junction unmatched. The CDR3 loop spans 16 amino acids. Germline lookup yields CDR1 PRHDT and CDR2 FYEKMQ (reference sequence). The CDR3 loop reads CASSLGRGQGLDTQYF. The CDR3 DNA is TGTGCCAGCAGCTTAGGCAGGGGGCAGGGCCTAGATACGCAGTATTTT.

This clone has more than one count but fewer than ten. The rearrangement links TRBV7-2 to TRBJ2-2; 10 nucleotides match TRBD2. In germline, CDR1 is SGHTA, CDR2 FQGNSA. V gave up 7 bases and J gave up 5 bases; unmatched junction bases: 1. The CDR3 is 13 amino acids. The CDR3 sequence is CASKRGGTGELFF. Written as DNA, the CDR3 is TGTGCCAGCAAGCGGGGGGGGACCGGGGAGCTGTTTTTT. Supplemented by reference TRBV7-2 and TRBJ2-2, the full variable domain reads GAGVSQSPSNKVTEKGKDVELRCDPISGHTALYWYRQSLGQGLEFLIYFQGNSAPDKSGLPSDRFSAERTGGSVSTLTIQRTQQEDSAVYLCASKRGGTGELFFGEGSRLTVL.

The chain employs TRBV7-3 and TRBJ2-7, with 9 positions matching TRBD1. The germline V gene encodes CDR1 SGHTA and CDR2 FQGTGA. V shed 5 bases, J shed 2 bases, and the junction held 4 bases outside the gene matches. This CDR3 contains 14 residues. The CDR3 loop reads CASSQGQGPYEQYF. CDR3 in DNA: TGTGCCAGCAGCCAGGGACAGGGACCCTACGAGCAGTACTTC.

The rearrangement joins TRBV7-2 to TRBJ1-1, with D tentatively TRBD1 (6 bases). Looked up from germline, CDR1 is SGHTA and CDR2 is FQGNSA. V was cut by 4 bases and J by 6 bases, with 27 bases left in between. CDR3 length: 18 residues. CDR3 DNA: TGTGCCAGCAGCTGGATGGGGTGGGGCCTAGGGGGTTCGGCTGAAGCTTTCTTT. Encoded protein: CASSWMGWGLGGSAEAFF.

The genes are TRBV3-1 (or the pseudogene TRBV3-2) and TRBJ1-2, with D possibly TRBD1 on 5 matching bases. The CDR3 spans 14 residues. V lost 0 bases and J 8 bases, leaving 13 bases between the germline ends. Germline values: CDR1 LGHDT, CDR2 YNNKEL (reference sequence). CDR3 protein: CASSQDERGRGYTF. CDR3 bases: TGTGCCAGCAGCCAAGATGAACGGGGCCGGGGCTACACCTTC.

The CDR3, as DNA: TGCGCCAGCAGCTTGGGAGGGATCATGAACACTGAAGCTTTCTTT. This encodes CASSLGGIMNTEAFF. V is TRBV5-1 and J is TRBJ1-1, with D unclear. The germline CDR1 and CDR2 sequences are SGHRS and YFSETQ. Trimming pared 0 bases from V and 0 bases from J, leaving 9 bases between. This CDR3 spans 15 amino acids.

This chain uses TRBV25-1 with TRBJ2-3, with D tentatively TRBD2 (6 bases). CDR3 size: 16 residues. Trimming took 7 bases from V and 1 from J, leaving 18 bases between them. Germline assignment: CDR1 MGHDK and CDR2 SYGVNS. CDR3 in amino acids: CASTQSRGFGTDTQYF. The CDR3 DNA reads TGTGCCAGCACTCAAAGTCGGGGGTTTGGCACAGATACGCAGTATTTT.

The chain carries TRBV19 and TRBJ1-5, with a weak D call TRBD1 (5 bases). Germline V gene data show CDR1 as LNHDA and CDR2 as SQIVND (reference sequence). The V end was cut by 1 base, the J end by 2 bases, with 15 bases between. This CDR3 region has 17 residues. In nucleotides, the CDR3 is TGTGCCAGTAGTATAGGACAGCGGGTACGGGGCAATCAGCCCCAGCATTTT. As protein: CASSIGQRVRGNQPQHF.

This chain links TRBV30 with TRBJ2-3; D gene unclear. CDR3 length: 14 amino acids. The ends were cut back, 0 bases at V and 4 bases at J, with 11 bases in the middle. Germline CDR1 reads GTSNPN; CDR2 reads SVGIG (reference sequence). The CDR3 loop reads CAWSVLSSADTQYF. The CDR3, as DNA: TGTGCCTGGAGTGTACTAAGTTCGGCAGATACGCAGTATTTT.

The chain has TRBV6-6 and TRBJ1-4; TRBD1 matches at 8 bases. The V and J ends lost 4 bases and 6 bases, in that order; junction bases with no gene match: 7. This CDR3 is 15 amino acids long. The germline gives CDR1 MNHNY, CDR2 SVGAGI (reference sequence). The CDR3 spells CASSSDGQGYEKLFF. The CDR3 DNA is TGTGCCAGCAGTTCGGACGGACAGGGTTATGAAAAACTGTTTTTT.

The gene calls are TRBV3-1 (or the pseudogene TRBV3-2) and TRBJ2-2; D not certain. The germline V gene encodes CDR1 LGHDT and CDR2 YNNKEL (reference sequence). With 0 bases removed from V and 5 bases from J, the gap between germline ends came to 19 bases. CDR3 length equals 18 residues. CDR3 coding DNA: TGTGCCAGCAGCCAAGAAGGCCGGCACGAGGAAGCGACCGGGGAGCTGTTTTTT. This gives the protein CASSQEGRHEEATGELFF.

This chain links TRBV27 with TRBJ1-1; maybe TRBD1 (6 bases). The CDR3 is 13 residues long. Per the germline V gene, CDR1 is MNHEY and CDR2 is SMNVEV (reference sequence). Between the trimmed V and J ends, which lost 8 bases and 1 base, there was a span of 11 bases. CDR3 region: CASPDRANTEAFF. The DNA for the CDR3 is TGTGCCAGCCCGGACAGAGCGAACACTGAAGCTTTCTTT.

This chain joins TRBV7-2 and TRBJ1-2, with a tentative D call TRBD1 (5 bases). V lost 4 bases and J 4 bases, leaving 7 bases between the germline ends. CDR1 and CDR2 from the germline V gene are SGHTA and FQGNSA. This CDR3 contains 12 residues. CDR3 bases: TGTGCCAGCAGCTCAGGGACCTATGGCTACACCTTC. This sequence encodes CASSSGTYGYTF.

The chain has TRBV20-1 and TRBJ1-1; D unclear. Between the trimmed V and J ends, which lost 3 bases and 0 bases, there was a span of 14 bases. This CDR3 spans 15 amino acids. Germline V gene sequence: CDR1 DFQATT, CDR2 SNEGSKA (reference sequence). The CDR3, as DNA: TGCAGTGCTAGTATGCCAGGCATCATGAACACTGAAGCTTTCTTT. Translated: CSASMPGIMNTEAFF.

V gene TRBV9 combines with J gene TRBJ1-1; TRBD1 might be the D (6 bases). V was pared by 4 bases and J by 1 base, with 14 bases between. Germline-derived CDR1 and CDR2 are SGDLS and YYNGEE. The CDR3 consists of 15 residues. CDR3 coding DNA: TGTGCCAGCAGCAAGACAGGTTCACAGAACACTGAAGCTTTCTTT. This gives the protein CASSKTGSQNTEAFF.

The chain recombines TRBV5-1 with TRBJ1-1, with TRBD1 as a possible D gene (5 bases). This CDR3 has 11 amino acids. The germline gives CDR1 SGHRS, CDR2 YFSETQ. With 4 bases removed from V and 9 bases from J, the gap between germline ends came to 10 bases. CDR3 amino acids: CASSMGLQAFF. The DNA of the CDR3 is TGCGCCAGCAGCATGGGACTCCAAGCTTTCTTT.

The J gene is TRBJ2-7, the V gene TRBV30, with D tentatively TRBD1 (6 bases). This CDR3 contains 14 residues. Per the germline V gene, CDR1 is GTSNPN and CDR2 is SVGIG (reference sequence). V was pared by 4 bases and J by 3 bases, with 16 bases between. CDR3 sequence: CAWTQAGALYEQYF. The CDR3 nucleotides are TGTGCCTGGACTCAGGCAGGGGCCCTCTACGAGCAGTACTTC.

The chain recombines TRBV5-5 with TRBJ2-3; D is undetermined. The CDR3 consists of 15 residues. Per germline, CDR1 SGHKS and CDR2 YYEKEE (reference sequence). V lost 5 bases, J lost 3 bases, and 16 bases lay in between. The CDR3 DNA sequence: TGTGCCAGCAGGACCGGGCCTGAGAGGACAGATACGCAGTATTTT. This gives the protein CASRTGPERTDTQYF.

The V call is TRBV28, the J call TRBJ1-1, with a tentative D call TRBD1 (6 bases). The CDR3 length is 14 residues. V was shortened by 6 bases and J by 2 bases, with 13 bases between the two germline ends. Germline assignment: CDR1 MDHEN and CDR2 SYDVKM. The CDR3 protein is CASRPGTPNTEAFF. In DNA, the CDR3 is TGTGCCAGCAGACCCGGGACACCAAACACTGAAGCTTTCTTT.

The chain employs TRBV30 and TRBJ1-5; no clear D gene. The CDR3 spans 13 residues. Germline CDR1 reads GTSNPN; CDR2 reads SVGIG (reference sequence). The V and J ends lost 0 bases and 0 bases respectively, with 3 bases between them. DNA for the CDR3: TGTGCCTGGAGTGTACATAGCAATCAGCCCCAGCATTTT. Translation gives CAWSVHSNQPQHF. Full variable domain (remainder filled in from reference TRBV30 and TRBJ1-5): SQTIHQWPATLVQPVGSPLSLECTVEGTSNPNLYWYRQAAGRGLQLLFYSVGIGQISSEVPQNLSASRPQDRQFILSSKKLLLSDSGFYLCAWSVHSNQPQHFGDGTRLSIL.

Of note for this clone: The junction does not match germline at one end; this may be a read error. This sequence joins TRBV7-6 and TRBJ1-6; 10 positions agree with TRBD1. Germline V CDR1 and CDR2: SGHVS, FNYEAQ. The CDR3 contains 17 residues. The CDR3 sequence is CASSVAPPGQGNSPLHF. CDR3 bases: TGTGCCAGCAGCGTAGCCCCGCCGGGACAGGGGAATTCACCCCTCCACTTT.

This sequence joins TRBV10-1 and TRBJ2-5; 9 bases match TRBD1. This CDR3 has 16 amino acids. The V gene's germline CDR1 is WNHNN and CDR2 SYGVQD (reference sequence). The V segment lost 7 bases and the J segment 2 bases; nucleotides outside the gene matches: 11. The chain's CDR3 is CASTGGTGTGQETQYF. The CDR3 coding sequence is TGCGCCAGCACAGGGGGAACCGGGACAGGGCAAGAGACCCAGTACTTC.